This entry concerns a single T cell receptor beta chain. What it binds is unknown. In the PCR, 60 Vbeta and 13 Jbeta primers were used. Method: immunoSEQ multiplex PCR; TCRdb's copy keeps in-frame clones and lacks some. The sample carries 200,000 to 300,000 clones, 84% recorded once. The sample comes from a study of cytomegalovirus exposure and HLA in healthy donors. The CDR3 is 17 residues long. The trim removed 6 bases at V and 5 bases at J, leaving 18 bases unmatched. The germline V gene has CDR1 MNHEY and CDR2 SMNVEV (reference sequence). Study-level points and caveats: As a later analysis showed, a missense DCLRE1C variant was linked to trimming of TCR beta V- and J-genes. With DRB1 most and HLA-C fewest, TCR association rates differed between HLA loci in a later analysis. Among TCR beta chains of equal frequency, HLA-associated ones were more clonally expanded in a later analysis. Later analysis reportedly placed an Asian-associated ancestry cluster below the roughly 680-donor mean in N-insertions.

J is TRBJ2-5 and V is TRBV27, with 7 bases that match TRBD2. The sequence was collected from a woman between 35 and 50 years old in good health and CMV-seropositive. The sequencing input was PBMCs. Here the CDR3 reads CASSPPPLADSLETQYF. The CDR3 DNA follows: TGTGCCAGCAGCCCACCTCCCCTAGCGGATTCGTTGGAGACCCAGTACTTC.